Following are 3 T cell receptor beta chains from one sample sequenced in a study of T cell changes during pregnancy in multiple sclerosis (dated by TCRdb to the late 2010s). The library was made by the immunoSEQ multiplex PCR assay. Not all clones reach the TCRdb copy of this immuneACCESS table, which keeps in-frame sequences only. Checked studies attribute under half of the gap to unresolved V genes and leave the rest unexplained. In this sample the table shows tens of thousands of clones, 80% to 95% of which occur a single time. The top ten constitute about 0.85% of the sample. Source: peripheral blood, taken in the first trimester of pregnancy. The receptors were sampled from a female donor with multiple sclerosis, enrolled in a pregnancy study.

The V and J genes are TRBV10-3 and TRBJ1-1, with unresolved D. The V end lost 3 bases, the J end lost 7 bases, and 9 bases lay between the germline ends. The germline V gene encodes CDR1 ENHRY and CDR2 SYGVKD. This CDR3 has 12 residues. CDR3 region: CAISDVGVEAFF. The CDR3 coding sequence is TGTGCCATCAGTGATGTAGGAGTTGAAGCTTTCTTT.

This clone was counted once. CDR3 sequence reads: CATSRRDRGGEKLFF. The CDR3 nucleotides are TGTGCCACCAGCAGACGGGACAGGGGTGGTGAAAAACTGTTTTTT. The J gene is TRBJ1-4, the V gene TRBV15; 10 positions agree with TRBD1. This CDR3 has 15 amino acids. J was trimmed by 7 bases and V by 2 bases; bases with no gene match: 4. The V gene's germline CDR1 is LNHNV and CDR2 YYDKDF (reference sequence).

This clone has only one observation. This chain uses TRBV5-6 with TRBJ2-1, with TRBD2 as a possible D gene (5 bases). Trimming took 0 bases from V and 7 from J, leaving 11 bases between them. The CDR3 spans 14 residues. Germline V CDR1 and CDR2: SGHDT, YYEEEE. The CDR3 sequence: CASSLAPRENEQFF. The DNA for the CDR3 is TGTGCCAGCAGCTTGGCCCCCCGGGAAAATGAGCAGTTCTTC.